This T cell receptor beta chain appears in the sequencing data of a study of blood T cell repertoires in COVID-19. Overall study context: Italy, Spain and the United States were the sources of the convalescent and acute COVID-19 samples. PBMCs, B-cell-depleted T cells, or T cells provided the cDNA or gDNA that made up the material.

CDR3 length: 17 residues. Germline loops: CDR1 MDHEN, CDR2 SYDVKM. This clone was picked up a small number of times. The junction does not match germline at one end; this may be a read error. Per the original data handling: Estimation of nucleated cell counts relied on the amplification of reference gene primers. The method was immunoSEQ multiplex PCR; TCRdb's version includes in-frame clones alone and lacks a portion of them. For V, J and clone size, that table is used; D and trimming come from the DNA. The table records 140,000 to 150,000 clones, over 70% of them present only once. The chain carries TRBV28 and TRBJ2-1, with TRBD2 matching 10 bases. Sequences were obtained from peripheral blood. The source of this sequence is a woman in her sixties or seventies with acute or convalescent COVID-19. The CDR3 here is CASGLLNPGLATLGEFF. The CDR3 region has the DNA TGTGCCAGCGGTTTACTTAACCCGGGACTAGCGACACTAGGGGAGTTCTTC.